Sequencing of this T cell receptor beta chain was carried out in a study of blood T cells in healthy people across ages. The study's findings and limits: PBMCs were not sorted, which prevented a conclusive comparison of naive versus antigen-experienced cells.

A J-beta primer mix and a sample-barcoded 5' primer were used in a second PCR of about 7 to 12 cycles. One entry per CDR3 protein, called by TCRdb with MiXCR from the 5' RACE reads. The repertoire holds over 500,000 distinct CDR3 sequences, with 40% to 65% as singletons. Points on this clonotype: What it recognizes is unknown.

The ends were cut back, 10 bases at V and 5 bases at J, with 18 bases in the middle. The CDR3 consists of 14 residues. The TCR originated in a woman of 80 years or more in good health. Input material: blood. The chain employs TRBV12-3 or TRBV12-4 and TRBJ1-5; no firm D call. The CDR3 protein is CATQGSASYQPQHF. The DNA for the CDR3 is TGTGCCACTCAAGGGTCAGCCAGCTATCAGCCCCAGCATTTT.